Listed here are 18 T cell receptor beta chains from one sample, sequenced in a study of T cells in Graves' hyperthyroidism and ophthalmopathy. RNA transcripts were the template for amplifying TCR beta CDR3 regions. TCR CDR3 underwent first-round RT-PCR with the HTBI primer set. TCRdb redid the calling of the multiplex PCR reads with MiXCR, one entry per CDR3 protein. The sample has hundreds of thousands of distinct CDR3 sequences; roughly 40% are singletons. The specimen sequenced was blood. Receptors originate from a man aged 18 to 30 with Graves' hyperthyroidism.

This clonotype was seen a few times. The chain recombines TRBV12-3 or TRBV12-4 with TRBJ1-3; D unresolved. The CDR3 is 16 residues long. Between the trimmed V and J ends, which lost 3 bases and 0 bases, there was a span of 12 bases. The CDR3 nucleotides are TGTGCCAGCAGTTTCGGACGGTCCGTCTCTGGAAACACCATATATTTT. Its protein is CASSFGRSVSGNTIYF.

V gene TRBV7-2 combines with J gene TRBJ1-5, with D possibly matching TRBD1 (5 bases). The CDR3 has 15 amino acids. Germline assignment: CDR1 SGHTA and CDR2 FQGNSA. Deletions cut 1 base from V and 6 bases from J, with 13 bases between. The CDR3 sequence is CASSLVEAGVQPQHF. The CDR3 region has the DNA TGTGCCAGCAGCTTAGTGGAAGCGGGGGTTCAGCCCCAGCATTTT.

The sample holds a few counts of this clonotype. The V gene is TRBV6-5, the J gene TRBJ2-2; D gene unclear. Germline-derived CDR1 and CDR2 are MNHEY and SVGAGI. Trimming shortened V by 8 bases and J by 6 bases, and 10 bases separated the two germline ends. The CDR3 runs to 12 residues. The DNA for the CDR3 is TGTGCCAGCGACGGCCTGTCCGGGGAGCTGTTTTTT. Amino acid sequence: CASDGLSGELFF.

This clonotype was seen repeatedly, ten times or more. V and J are TRBV5-1 and TRBJ2-5; 7 bases line up with TRBD1. Germline CDR1 reads SGHRS; CDR2 reads YFSETQ. Trimming at V came to 4 bases and at J to 2 bases, leaving 5 bases not matched to a gene. This CDR3 has 14 residues. The CDR3 reads CASSLGQAQETQYF. The CDR3 nucleotides read TGCGCCAGCAGCCTAGGACAGGCGCAAGAGACCCAGTACTTC.

The chain has TRBV12-3 or TRBV12-4 and TRBJ1-3; D may be TRBD1 (6 bases). V was cut by 5 bases and J by 3 bases, with 14 bases left in between. This CDR3 contains 15 residues. The CDR3 sequence is CASSGVRGGGNTIYF. The CDR3 DNA reads TGTGCCAGCAGTGGGGTCAGGGGAGGTGGAAACACCATATATTTT.

In the case of this clonotype: This may stem from a read error, because a much larger clone lies one nucleotide away. The CDR3 sequence: CSVVRQNTVELFF. In nucleotides, the CDR3 is TGCAGCGTTGTTCGGCAGAACACCGTGGAGCTGTTTTTT. V usage is TRBV29-1 and J usage is TRBJ2-2, with D uncertain. The CDR3 has 13 residues. Germline values: CDR1 SQVTM, CDR2 ANQGSEA.

At least ten counts were recorded for this clonotype. The V and J genes are TRBV19 and TRBJ1-5, with 8 bases identical to TRBD1. The CDR3 extends over 16 amino acids. Per the germline V gene, CDR1 is LNHDA and CDR2 is SQIVND (reference sequence). With V trimmed by 0 bases and J by 2 bases, 3 bases remained unmatched. CDR3 bases: TGTGCCAGTAGTATAGACAGGGGGCTTGGCAATCAGCCCCAGCATTTT. Translating it yields CASSIDRGLGNQPQHF.

The rearrangement uses TRBV29-1 and TRBJ2-7; D not certain. The germline V gene has CDR1 SQVTM and CDR2 ANQGSEA. V was clipped by 4 bases and J by 0 bases, with 10 bases between them. CDR3 length: 13 residues. The CDR3 spells CSVVREDSYEQYF. CDR3 coding DNA: TGCAGCGTTGTCCGCGAGGACTCCTACGAGCAGTACTTC.

This chain uses TRBV7-2 with TRBJ2-4, with D perhaps being TRBD1 or TRBD2 (6 bases each). The germline V gene encodes CDR1 SGHTA and CDR2 FQGNSA. The ends were cut back, 0 bases at V and 8 bases at J, with 11 bases in the middle. CDR3 length equals 14 residues. CDR3: CASSLAGGRDIQYF. CDR3 bases: TGTGCCAGCAGCTTAGCAGGGGGGCGAGACATTCAGTACTTC.

This clonotype occurred once. The chain is built from TRBV5-2 and TRBJ1-2; the table gives TRBD1 as D, unverified against the DNA. TRBV5-2 is termed a pseudogene. The CDR3 length is 12 residues. The CDR3: CASKTGTYGYTF. Here the CDR3 DNA reads TGTGCCAGCAAAACAGGAACCTATGGCTACACCTTC.

The gene calls are TRBV11-1 and TRBJ1-5; perhaps TRBD1 as D (6 bases). Germline lookup yields CDR1 SGHAT and CDR2 FQDESV (reference sequence). The CDR3 loop spans 16 amino acids. The ends were cut back, 5 bases at V and 5 bases at J, with 19 bases in the middle. This chain's CDR3 is CASSPLGNQGHQPQHF. The CDR3 DNA follows: TGTGCCAGCAGCCCCCTGGGAAATCAGGGGCATCAGCCCCAGCATTTT.

This clonotype was seen only a few times. This rearrangement joins TRBV19 to TRBJ2-2; unclear D gene. The germline V gene encodes CDR1 LNHDA and CDR2 SQIVND (reference sequence). With 3 bases removed from V and 4 bases from J, the gap between germline ends came to 9 bases. CDR3 length equals 14 residues. CDR3 protein: CASSMDLLTGELFF. The CDR3 DNA sequence: TGTGCCAGTAGTATGGACCTTCTCACCGGGGAGCTGTTTTTT.

The chain carries TRBV7-2 and TRBJ1-4; 12 nucleotides line up with TRBD1. Germline V gene sequence: CDR1 SGHTA, CDR2 FQGNSA. The CDR3 is 16 residues long. J lost 8 bases, V lost 3 bases, and 7 bases had no gene match. The CDR3 protein is CASSLVGDRGREKLFF. DNA for the CDR3: TGTGCCAGCAGCTTGGTAGGGGACAGGGGGCGCGAAAAACTGTTTTTT. The variable domain in full, with the rest retrieved from reference TRBV7-2 and TRBJ1-4, is GAGVSQSPSNKVTEKGKDVELRCDPISGHTALYWYRQSLGQGLEFLIYFQGNSAPDKSGLPSDRFSAERTGGSVSTLTIQRTQQEDSAVYLCASSLVGDRGREKLFFGSGTQLSVL.

The chain couples TRBV9 to TRBJ1-6; tentative D call: TRBD1 (5 bases). V lost 7 bases and J lost 10, with 21 bases in between. This CDR3 has 15 residues. In germline, CDR1 is SGDLS, CDR2 YYNGEE. The CDR3 region is CASSAPGRGWSPLHF. Here the CDR3 DNA reads TGTGCCAGCTCGGCTCCGGGACGGGGTTGGTCACCCCTCCACTTT.

Only a few counts were recorded for this clonotype. V gene TRBV5-4 combines with J gene TRBJ1-4, with TRBD1 as a possible D gene (5 bases). The germline gives CDR1 SGHNT, CDR2 YYREEE (reference sequence). Trimming cost V 0 bases and J 4 bases, with 19 bases left between them. The CDR3 sequence is 18 residues long. CDR3 sequence: CASSLDGAAGASNEKLFF. The CDR3 DNA reads as TGTGCCAGCAGCTTGGACGGGGCGGCAGGCGCTAGTAATGAAAAACTGTTTTTT.

The table lists this clonotype with many counts. The genes are TRBV7-8 and TRBJ2-7; D ambiguous. Germline V gives CDR1 SGHVS, CDR2 FQNEAQ. This CDR3 comprises 13 residues. Trimming removed 7 bases at V and 0 bases at J, with 10 bases between. The CDR3 DNA is TGTGCCAGCATGGCGGAAAGCTCCTACGAGCAGTACTTC. It codes for CASMAESSYEQYF.

The chain combines TRBV29-1 with TRBJ2-7; 9 bases are shared with TRBD1. After removal of 6 bases from V and 3 bases from J, the junction contained 3 bases not matched to a gene. Germline V gene lookup returns CDR1 SQVTM and CDR2 ANQGSEA. The length of the CDR3 is 12 residues. CDR3 nucleotide sequence: TGCAGCGTCAAGACAGGGGGCTACGAGCAGTACTTC. Translating gives CSVKTGGYEQYF.

The gene calls are TRBV7-3 and TRBJ2-7; TRBD1 matches at 10 bases. The V segment lost 4 bases and the J segment 7 bases; nucleotides outside the gene matches: 4. Germline loops: CDR1 SGHTA, CDR2 FQGTGA. The CDR3 loop spans 13 amino acids. CDR3 DNA sequence: TGTGCCAGCAGCTCGGACAGGGGGTTTGAGCAGTACTTC. Amino acids: CASSSDRGFEQYF.